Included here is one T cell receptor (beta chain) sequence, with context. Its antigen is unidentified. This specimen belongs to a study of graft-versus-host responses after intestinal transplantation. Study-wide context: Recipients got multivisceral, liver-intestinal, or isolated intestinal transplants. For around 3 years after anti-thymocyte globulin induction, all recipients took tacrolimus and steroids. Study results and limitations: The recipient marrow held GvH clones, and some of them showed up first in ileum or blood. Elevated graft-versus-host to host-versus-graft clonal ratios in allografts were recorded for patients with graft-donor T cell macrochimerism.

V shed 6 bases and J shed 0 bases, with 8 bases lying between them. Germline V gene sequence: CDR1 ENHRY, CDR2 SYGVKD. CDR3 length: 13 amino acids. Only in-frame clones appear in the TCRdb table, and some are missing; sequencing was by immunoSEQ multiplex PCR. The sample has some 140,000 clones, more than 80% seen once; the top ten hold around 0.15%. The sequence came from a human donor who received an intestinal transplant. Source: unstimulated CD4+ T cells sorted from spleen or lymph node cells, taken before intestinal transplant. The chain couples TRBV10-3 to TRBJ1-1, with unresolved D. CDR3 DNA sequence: TGTGCCATCAGCCCCAACTTGAACACTGAAGCTTTCTTT. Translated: CAISPNLNTEAFF.